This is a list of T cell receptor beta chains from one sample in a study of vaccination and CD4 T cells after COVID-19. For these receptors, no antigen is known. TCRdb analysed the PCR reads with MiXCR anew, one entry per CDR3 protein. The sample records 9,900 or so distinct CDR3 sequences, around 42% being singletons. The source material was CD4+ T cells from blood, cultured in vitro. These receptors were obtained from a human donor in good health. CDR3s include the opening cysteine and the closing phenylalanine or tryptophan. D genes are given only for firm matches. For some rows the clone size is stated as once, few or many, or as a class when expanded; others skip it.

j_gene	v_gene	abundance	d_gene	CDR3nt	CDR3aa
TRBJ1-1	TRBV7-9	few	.	TGTGCCAGCAGGATGCGTGAGGTTGGTGAAGCTTTCTTT	CASRMREVGEAFF
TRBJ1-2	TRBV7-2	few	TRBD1	TGTGCCAGCAGCTTGACAGGGGACCTCTATGGCTACACCTTC	CASSLTGDLYGYTF
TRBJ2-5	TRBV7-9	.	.	TGTGCCAGCAGCTTTGCGGAGACCCAGTACTTC	CASSFAETQYF
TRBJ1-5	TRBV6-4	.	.	TGTGCCAGCAGCCCCCGGTGGTATAAGGTTAGGAATCAGCCCCAGCATTTT	CASSPRWYKVRNQPQHF
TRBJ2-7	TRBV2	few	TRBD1	TGTGCCAGCAGTGGACAGGGACCCTCCTACGAGCAGTACTTC	CASSGQGPSYEQYF
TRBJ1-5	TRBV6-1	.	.	TGTGCCAGCAAACCGGGACTGGGTTTAAGCAATCAGCCCCAGCATTTT	CASKPGLGLSNQPQHF
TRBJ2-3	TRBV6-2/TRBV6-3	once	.	TGTGCCAGCAGTTACAGCTTGGGAAATACGCAGTATTTT	CASSYSLGNTQYF
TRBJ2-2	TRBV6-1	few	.	TGTGCCAGCGTGGGGGGACCCGGGGAGCTGTTTTTT	CASVGGPGELFF
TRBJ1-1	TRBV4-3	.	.	TGCGCCAGCAGCCTGACCACCGGGACAATAAGTGAAGCTTTCTTT	CASSLTTGTISEAFF
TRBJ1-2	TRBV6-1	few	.	TGTGCCAGCAGTGAAGCGCGGTCCGCTAACTATGGCTACACCTTC	CASSEARSANYGYTF
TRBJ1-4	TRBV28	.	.	TGTGCCAGCAGTGGGGCAACTAATGAAAAACTGTTTTTT	CASSGATNEKLFF
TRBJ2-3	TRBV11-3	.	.	TGTGCCAGCAGCGTTGACCCTAGCACAGATACGCAGTATTTT	CASSVDPSTDTQYF
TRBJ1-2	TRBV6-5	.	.	TGTGCCAGCAGTTACTGGGCAGGGCGAACTAACTATGGCTACACCTTC	CASSYWAGRTNYGYTF
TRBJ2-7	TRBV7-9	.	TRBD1	TGTGCCAGCAGCTTAATGACAGGGGCGGCCTACGAGCAGTACTTC	CASSLMTGAAYEQYF
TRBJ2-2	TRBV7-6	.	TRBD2	TGTGCCAGCATCCGACGGACTAGCGGGGGGACGGGGGAGCTGTTTTTT	CASIRRTSGGTGELFF
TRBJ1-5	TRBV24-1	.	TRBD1	TGTGCCACCAGTGACCACGCAGGGGGAGAACAGCCCCAGCATTTT	CATSDHAGGEQPQHF
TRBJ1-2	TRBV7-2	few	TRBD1	TGTGCCAGCAGCACCTCCGGGACAGGGCACACCTTC	CASSTSGTGHTF
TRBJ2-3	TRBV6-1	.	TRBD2	TGTGCCTCTGGGCAGCGGGAGGGGACAGATACGCAGTATTTT	CASGQREGTDTQYF
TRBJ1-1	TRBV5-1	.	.	TGCGCCAGCAGCTCGGACGCCTCGAACACTGAAGCTTTCTTT	CASSSDASNTEAFF
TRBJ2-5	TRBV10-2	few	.	TGCGCCAGCATCGGGAAGAGAGAGACCCAGTACTTC	CASIGKRETQYF
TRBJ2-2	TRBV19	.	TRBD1	TGTGCCAGTAGTAAAGGGGGCAACACCGGGGAGCTGTTTTTT	CASSKGGNTGELFF
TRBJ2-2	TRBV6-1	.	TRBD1	TGTGCCAGCACCTACACAGGGGCGAACACCGGGGAGCTGTTTTTT	CASTYTGANTGELFF
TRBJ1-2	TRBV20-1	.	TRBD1	TGCAGTGCACAACCTCCCTCAGGACAGGCCTCTTTTGGCTACACCTTC	CSAQPPSGQASFGYTF
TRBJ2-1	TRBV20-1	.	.	TGCAGTGCTAGACTAGGGACCAATGAGCAGTTCTTC	CSARLGTNEQFF
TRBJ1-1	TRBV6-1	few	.	TGTGCCACCGGAGTCCAGGCGGGGGGCACTGAAGCTTTCTTT	CATGVQAGGTEAFF
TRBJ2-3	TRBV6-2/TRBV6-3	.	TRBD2	TGTGCCAGCACCAAGGGGCTAGCGGCAGATACGCAGTATTTT	CASTKGLAADTQYF
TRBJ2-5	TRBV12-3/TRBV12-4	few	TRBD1	TGTGCCAGCAGTCTCCTGGACAGGGGAGAGACCCAGTACTTC	CASSLLDRGETQYF
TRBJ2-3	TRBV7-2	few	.	TGTGCCAGCAGCTTAGCTGACGGGGGCAGGGATACGCAGTATTTT	CASSLADGGRDTQYF
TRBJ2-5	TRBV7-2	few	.	TGTGCCAGCAGCTTCCCCTCCGTTATTTGGACCCAGTACTTC	CASSFPSVIWTQYF
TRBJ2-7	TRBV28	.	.	TGTGCCAGCATTGGACAGAACTACGAGCAGTACTTC	CASIGQNYEQYF
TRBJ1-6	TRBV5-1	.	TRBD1	TGCGCCAGCAGCTCCGGGACAGGGATTGATTCACCCCTCCACTTT	CASSSGTGIDSPLHF
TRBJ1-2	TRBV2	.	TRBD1	TGTGCCAGCATCGACAGGGGGCGACATGGCTACACCTTC	CASIDRGRHGYTF
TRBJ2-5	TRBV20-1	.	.	TGCAGTGGAAAGACTAGGATGGAGACCCAGTACTTC	CSGKTRMETQYF
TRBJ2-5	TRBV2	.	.	TGTGCCAGCGGGGTACAGGCAGGGGAGACCCAGTACTTC	CASGVQAGETQYF
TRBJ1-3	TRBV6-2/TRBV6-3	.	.	TGTGCCAGCAGGGCCTCTGGAAACACCATATATTTT	CASRASGNTIYF
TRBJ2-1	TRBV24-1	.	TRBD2	TGTGCCACCAGTGAGGGGGGACTAGCGGGATACAATGAGCAGTTCTTC	CATSEGGLAGYNEQFF
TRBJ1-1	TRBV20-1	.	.	TGCAGTGTTTCTCACAGGCGGGACACTGAAGCTTTCTTT	CSVSHRRDTEAFF
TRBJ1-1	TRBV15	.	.	TGTGCCACCAGCAGAGCGTCCGGGACGGCAGGTACTGAAGCTTTCTTT	CATSRASGTAGTEAFF
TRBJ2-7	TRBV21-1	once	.	TGTGCCAGCAGCACAAGCAGGGGCGGGATCTCCTACGAGCAGTACTTC	CASSTSRGGISYEQYF
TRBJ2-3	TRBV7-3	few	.	TGTGCCAGCAGCCCCAAGGGTCACGACGGGGATACGCAGTATTTT	CASSPKGHDGDTQYF
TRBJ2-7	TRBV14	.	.	TGTGCCAGCAGCCAAGATCGGGGACCCCCCAGGCACGAGCAGTACTTC	CASSQDRGPPRHEQYF
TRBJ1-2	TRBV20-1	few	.	TGCAGTGCTAGAGCCGAACCGGGAGGCTACACCTTC	CSARAEPGGYTF
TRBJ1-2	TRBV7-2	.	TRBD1	TGTGCCAGCAGCGACCGACCGGGACAGGGGGCTGATGGCTACACCTTC	CASSDRPGQGADGYTF
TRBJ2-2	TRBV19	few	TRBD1	TGTGCCAGTTCGGACAGGGCTACCGGGGAGCTGTTTTTT	CASSDRATGELFF
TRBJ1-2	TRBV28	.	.	TGTGCCAGCATCTTAGCGGGGGGGCGTGGCTACACCTTC	CASILAGGRGYTF